This T cell receptor (beta chain) was recovered during a study of shared clonotypes between healthy human individuals. For sorted subsets, approximately 0.2 ug DNA per replicate equaled approximately 30,000 T cell genomes. Method: immunoSEQ multiplex PCR; TCRdb's copy keeps in-frame clones and lacks some. This sample carries millions of clones, around nine tenths of them seen once, and the ten largest clones take around 0.14%. This CDR3 region has 16 residues. V lost 1 base to trimming and J lost 5 bases, with 18 bases between them. Germline V lookup: CDR1 SEHNR, CDR2 FQNEAQ (reference sequence). The source of this sequence is a young man in good health. The genes are TRBV7-9 and TRBJ2-7; D might be TRBD2 (6 bases). The sequencing input was naive CD4+ T cells sorted from blood. The subset was: CD45RA+ positively selected. CDR3 amino acids: CASSLGGSGEYDEQYF. DNA for the CDR3: TGTGCCAGCAGCTTAGGGGGATCGGGGGAATATGACGAGCAGTACTTC.